The 24 T cell receptor beta chains reported below all come from one sample, sequenced in a study of T cell clonality in common variable immunodeficiency. Study results and limitations: Common variable immunodeficiency TCR beta sequences reportedly had fewer deletions and N-nucleotide insertions.

The assay was immunoSEQ multiplex PCR, and TCRdb's table has in-frame clones only and misses some. This sample comprises approximately 30,000 clones, none seen once only. The antigens these receptors bind are not known. The sequencing sample was made of peripheral blood mononuclear cells. The origin of the receptors is a human donor with common variable immunodeficiency.

On this clone itself: The CDR3 is cut off 3 residues early in the read; its end comes from the germline J gene. The chain has TRBV7-9 and TRBJ1-2; 8 bases match TRBD1. Germline V lookup: CDR1 SEHNR, CDR2 FQNEAQ (reference sequence). This CDR3 has 15 amino acids. The trim removed 4 bases at V and 0 bases at J, leaving 4 bases unmatched. The CDR3 reads CASSYGQGTNYGYTF. The CDR3 bases that were read are TGTGCCAGCAGCTACGGACAGGGCACTAACTATGGC.

Only a few counts were recorded for this clone. With the read ending 3 residues before the CDR3 end, the germline J gene is used to fill in that end. This chain links TRBV7-9 with TRBJ2-7; D possibly uses TRBD1 or TRBD2 (6 bases each). From germline, CDR1 is SEHNR and CDR2 FQNEAQ (reference sequence). The CDR3 totals 13 residues. V was shortened by 6 bases and J by 6 bases, with 15 bases between the two germline ends. This CDR3 reads CASSLPGGGEQYF. The covered CDR3 bases are TGTGCCAGCAGTCTCCCCGGAGGGGGCGAG.

Turning to this clone: The read comes to an end 3 residues before the CDR3 does, leaving the germline J gene to fill in the end. The chain joins TRBV19 to TRBJ1-1; TRBD1 matches 7 bases. The CDR3 is 14 amino acids. Germline trimming cut 6 bases from V and 1 base from J; bases unmatched to any gene: 5. Germline CDR1 is LNHDA and CDR2 is SQIVND (reference sequence). CDR3 loop: CASSLGTENTEAFF. Partial CDR3 DNA: TGTGCCAGTAGCCTGGGGACAGAGAACACTGAA. Looking up the rest from reference TRBV19 and TRBJ1-1 gives the full variable domain: DGGITQSPKYLFRKEGQNVTLSCEQNLNHDAMYWYRQDPGQGLRLIYYSQIVNDFQKGDIAEGYSVSREKKESFPLTVTSAQKNPTAFYLCASSLGTENTEAFFGQGTRLTVV.

This clone has at least ten counts. The sequence runs out 3 residues before the end of the CDR3; the remainder is reconstructed from the germline J gene. The chain couples TRBV30 to TRBJ2-5, with TRBD1 as a possible D gene (5 bases). The length of the CDR3 is 15 residues. Germline CDR1 GTSNPN, CDR2 SVGIG (reference sequence). The germline V and J ends were trimmed by 3 bases and 5 bases, with 19 bases remaining between them. CDR3 loop: CAWSGPYGKGETQYF. The DNA read from the CDR3 is TGTGCCTGGAGCGGCCCCTATGGAAAGGGGGAGACC.

This clone was seen many times. The read terminates 3 residues ahead of where the CDR3 ends, so the germline J gene completes it. This chain connects TRBV5-1 to TRBJ1-4, with D possibly being TRBD1 (5 bases). The CDR3 runs 14 residues. The V gene's germline CDR1 is SGHRS and CDR2 YFSETQ. V lost 0 bases to trimming and J lost 7 bases, with 10 bases between them. The CDR3 bases that were read are TGCGCCAGCAGCTTGGGGGGGGGTTTTGAAAAA. It translates to CASSLGGGFEK. The full CDR3 protein is CASSLGGGFEKLFF.

The sample holds a few counts of this clone. The CDR3 end lies 3 residues beyond the end of the read and is filled in from the germline J gene. The chain uses TRBV20-1 and TRBJ2-1, with 7 bases that match TRBD1. Germline assignment: CDR1 DFQATT and CDR2 SNEGSKA (reference sequence). V was pared by 3 bases and J by 7 bases, with 12 bases of the junction left unmatched. The CDR3 runs to 15 residues. CDR3 DNA, as far as it was read: TGCAGTGCTAGTGCGAGGCTCAGGGGGACGAATGAG. Encoded protein: CSASARLRGTNE. The full CDR3 protein is CSASARLRGTNEQFF.

A word on this clone: Read coverage stops 3 residues before the CDR3 terminus; the germline J gene supplies the remainder. This chain joins TRBV7-3 and TRBJ1-1; 8 bases align to TRBD1. After removal of 5 bases from V and 5 bases from J, the junction contained 4 bases not matched to a gene. The length of the CDR3 is 13 residues. The germline V gene encodes CDR1 SGHTA and CDR2 FQGTGA. The CDR3 bases that were read are TGTGCCAGCAGCATGACAGGGGAGACTGAA. This gives the protein CASSMTGETE. The full CDR3 sequence reads CASSMTGETEAFF.

This clone was found a few times. The sequenced fragment ends 3 residues before the CDR3 boundary, so the rest is inferred from the germline J gene. The rearrangement links TRBV6-1 to TRBJ1-5; D not resolved. V lost 3 bases and J lost 1, with 7 bases in between. This CDR3 contains 14 residues. Per the germline V gene, CDR1 is MNHNS and CDR2 is SASEGT. CDR3 DNA, as far as it was read: TGTGCCAGCAGTGAGAGGTGGAGCAATCAGCCC. Amino acids: CASSERWSNQP. The complete CDR3 reads CASSERWSNQPQHF.

In this sample, this clone turned up a few times. The read ends 3 residues shy of where the CDR3 ends; the end is completed using the germline J gene. J is TRBJ2-2 and V is TRBV18; 7 bases line up with TRBD2. This CDR3 is built from 16 residues. Germline CDR1 KGHSH, CDR2 LQKENI. V lost 1 base to trimming and J lost 2 bases; unmatched junction nucleotides: 4. CDR3 DNA, as far as it was read: TGTGCCAGCTCACCACGGCTAGCGGCTAACACCGGGGAG. It translates to CASSPRLAANTGE. The CDR3 in full is CASSPRLAANTGELFF.

This clone was detected many times. The CDR3 extends 3 residues past the end of the read, so its final part is completed from the germline J gene. The chain couples TRBV5-4 to TRBJ2-7, with TRBD1 matching 9 bases. This CDR3 contains 13 residues. After removal of 4 bases from V and 4 bases from J, the junction contained 3 bases not matched to a gene. Per germline, CDR1 SGHNT and CDR2 YYREEE (reference sequence). The sequenced CDR3 bases are TGTGCCAGCAGCACCGGGACAGGGTACGAG. It translates to CASSTGTGYE. The CDR3 reads in full as CASSTGTGYEQYF.

In its sample, this clone was seen many times. The identical CDR3 is also encoded by other nucleotide sequences in the sample. The CDR3 loop is CASSIGGSNQPQHF. The sequenced part of the CDR3 DNA is TGTGCCAGTAGTATAGGGGGCAGCAATCAGCCC. The rearrangement uses TRBV19 and TRBJ1-5; D perhaps matches TRBD1 (5 bases). The sequenced fragment ends 3 residues before the CDR3 boundary, so the rest is inferred from the germline J gene. Germline V gives CDR1 LNHDA, CDR2 SQIVND (reference sequence). V lost 1 base to trimming and J lost 1 base, with 5 bases between them. CDR3 size: 14 residues.

This clone came up a few times. The read falls 3 residues short of the CDR3 end, and the missing part is taken from the germline J gene. The gene calls are TRBV7-9 and TRBJ1-2; TRBD1 is a possible D gene (5 bases). Trimming shortened V by 8 bases and J by 6 bases, and 16 bases separated the two germline ends. This CDR3 is built from 13 residues. Germline CDR1 is SEHNR and CDR2 is FQNEAQ (reference sequence). The CDR3 is CASAGGRRDGYTF. The part of the CDR3 DNA that was read is TGTGCCAGCGCGGGGGGACGAAGGGATGGC.

In its sample, this clone was seen a few times. Read coverage stops 3 residues before the CDR3 terminus; the germline J gene supplies the remainder. The V gene is TRBV7-3, the J gene TRBJ2-5; TRBD1 matches at 9 bases. The trim removed 0 bases at V and 4 bases at J, leaving 9 bases unmatched. This CDR3 is 17 amino acids long. Germline lookup yields CDR1 SGHTA and CDR2 FQGTGA. The DNA read from the CDR3 is TGTGCCAGCAGCTTAACCTCGACAGGGGGTTCAGGAGAGACC. It yields the protein CASSLTSTGGSGET. The CDR3 in full is CASSLTSTGGSGETQYF.

On this clone: The read finishes 3 residues shy of the CDR3 end, and the germline J gene is used to complete it. The chain has TRBV6-2 or TRBV6-3 and TRBJ1-3; perhaps TRBD1 as D (5 bases). V was shortened by 6 bases and J by 4 bases, with 13 bases between the two germline ends. Per the germline V gene, CDR1 is MNHEY and CDR2 is SVGEGT. This CDR3 has 14 amino acids. CDR3 in amino acids: CASSVGGGGNTIYF. The DNA read from the CDR3 is TGTGCCAGCAGCGTCGGGGGTGGAGGAAACACC.

Regarding this clone: The CDR3 extends 3 residues past the end of the read, so its final part is completed from the germline J gene. This chain uses TRBV7-3 with TRBJ2-3; TRBD2 aligns across 11 bases. CDR3 length: 13 residues. Germline-derived CDR1 and CDR2 are SGHTA and FQGTGA. The sequenced part of the CDR3 DNA is TGTGCCAGCAGCGCCTCTAGCGGGGGGACG. Amino acid sequence: CASSASSGGT. The whole CDR3 sequence reads CASSASSGGTQYF.

This clone was seen ten or more times. The sequence runs out 3 residues before the end of the CDR3; the remainder is reconstructed from the germline J gene. The gene calls are TRBV19 and TRBJ2-7; TRBD1 matches at 7 bases. The CDR3 totals 14 residues. The germline V gene has CDR1 LNHDA and CDR2 SQIVND (reference sequence). Trimming at V came to 7 bases and at J to 2 bases, leaving 8 bases not matched to a gene. CDR3 protein: CASNNRDRPYEQYF. CDR3 DNA, as far as it was read: TGTGCCAGTAACAACCGGGACAGACCCTACGAG.

In its sample, this clone is medium-sized. The read halts 3 residues ahead of the CDR3 end, with the missing end drawn from the germline J gene. The chain employs TRBV20-1 and TRBJ1-1; a weak D match, TRBD1 (6 bases). Germline V CDR1 and CDR2: DFQATT, SNEGSKA (reference sequence). The V gene lost 3 bases and the J gene lost 4 bases, with 15 bases spanning the gap. CDR3 length: 14 amino acids. CDR3 region: CSASGQPGSTEAFF. The sequenced CDR3 bases are TGCAGTGCTAGTGGACAGCCCGGGAGCACTGAA.

Comment on this clone: The CDR3 end lies 3 residues beyond the end of the read and is filled in from the germline J gene. V is TRBV20-1 and J is TRBJ2-7, with 9 bases matching TRBD2. This CDR3 spans 17 amino acids. V shed 0 bases, J shed 1 base, and the junction held 10 bases outside the gene matches. Germline V CDR1 and CDR2: DFQATT, SNEGSKA (reference sequence). The covered CDR3 bases are TGCAGTGCTAGAGATGGGCTAGCGGGGCACCTGTCCTACGAG. Amino acid sequence: CSARDGLAGHLSYE. The entire CDR3 is CSARDGLAGHLSYEQYF.

This clone has only a few counts. The CDR3 end lies 3 residues beyond the end of the read and is filled in from the germline J gene. This chain uses TRBV13 with TRBJ1-5; possibly TRBD1 for D (6 bases). V was cut by 0 bases and J by 4 bases, with 10 bases left in between. The CDR3 is made up of 15 amino acids. Germline-derived CDR1 and CDR2 are PRHDT and FYEKMQ (reference sequence). The CDR3 sequence is CASSLGTGTNQPQHF. The CDR3 bases that were read are TGTGCCAGCAGCTTAGGGACAGGCACGAATCAGCCC.

This clone appeared many times. The read comes to an end 3 residues before the CDR3 does, leaving the germline J gene to fill in the end. The gene calls are TRBV7-9 and TRBJ1-2; D is ambiguous. With 0 bases removed from V and 4 bases from J, the gap between germline ends came to 9 bases. The germline CDR1 and CDR2 sequences are SEHNR and FQNEAQ (reference sequence). This CDR3 has 14 residues. CDR3 bases read: TGTGCCAGCAGCTTAGCGCAGGCGACCTATGGC. Its protein product is CASSLAQATYG. The CDR3 in full is CASSLAQATYGYTF.

Note on this clone: The read falls 3 residues short of the CDR3 end, and the missing part is taken from the germline J gene. The rearrangement joins TRBV7-2 to TRBJ2-3; 7 positions match TRBD1. V was clipped by 8 bases and J by 2 bases; unmatched bases: 4. Germline loops: CDR1 SGHTA, CDR2 FQGNSA. The CDR3 contains 13 residues. This chain's CDR3 is CASGGQYTDTQYF. The CDR3 bases that were read are TGTGCCAGCGGGGGACAGTACACAGATACG.

This clone has a handful of counts. Distinct nucleotide sequences in the sample also encode this CDR3. The CDR3 DNA, read in part, is TGTGCCAGCTCACCAGGGACAGGGGCCTACGAG. Translation: CASSPGTGAYE. The whole CDR3 protein reads CASSPGTGAYEQYF. The rearrangement links TRBV18 to TRBJ2-7; 10 nucleotides agree with TRBD1. From the germline J gene comes the end of the CDR3, since the read stops 3 residues before it. V shed 2 bases, J shed 2 bases, and the junction held 0 bases outside the gene matches. The CDR3 runs 14 residues. CDR1 is KGHSH and CDR2 is LQKENI in the germline V gene.

At least ten counts were recorded for this clone. This CDR3 reads CASGQELNTGELFF. The CDR3 DNA, read in part, is TGTGCCAGCGGACAGGAGCTAAACACCGGGGAG. This chain links TRBV5-4 with TRBJ2-2; 7 nucleotides line up with TRBD1. The read ends 3 residues early relative to the CDR3; the germline J gene fills the gap. The CDR3 consists of 14 residues. In germline, CDR1 is SGHNT, CDR2 YYREEE (reference sequence). V was pared by 7 bases and J by 2 bases, with 5 bases of the junction left unmatched.

This clone was detected ten times or more. The observed sequence ends 3 residues before the CDR3 terminus, with the missing tail filled in from the germline J gene. The chain carries TRBV5-1 and TRBJ2-2; TRBD2 matches 9 bases. V shed 4 bases, J shed 3 bases, and the junction held 4 bases outside the gene matches. The CDR3 has 15 amino acids. Looked up from germline, CDR1 is SGHRS and CDR2 is YFSETQ. The covered CDR3 bases are TGCGCCAGCAGCATTTCTAGCGGGGACACCGGGGAG. Amino acids: CASSISSGDTGE. The complete CDR3 protein is CASSISSGDTGELFF. The full variable domain, rest sourced from reference TRBV5-1 and TRBJ2-2, is KAGVTQTPRYLIKTRGQQVTLSCSPISGHRSVSWYQQTPGQGLQFLFEYFSETQRNKGNFPGRFSGRQFSNSRSEMNVSTLELGDSALYLCASSISSGDTGELFFGEGSRLTVL.